The clone carrying this T cell receptor beta chain occurred a few times. Its antigen is not identified. A CD45RO/CCR7/CD25/CD127/CD95/CD27 panel sorted naive, central memory, regulatory and stem cell-like memory CD4+ cells. The whole isolated RNA underwent reverse transcription, so sequencing captured expressed TCRB transcripts. Some clones are missing from TCRdb's copy, which holds only in-frame ones; the method was immunoSEQ multiplex PCR. Here the sample spans under 250,000 clones, more than 11% being singletons. This entry is derived from a study of beta chain features in type 1 diabetes. Per germline, CDR1 SQVTM and CDR2 ANQGSEA. The CDR3 length is 12 residues. V lost 6 bases, J lost 6 bases, and 5 bases stayed unmatched. Whole-study findings and limits: Insertions were fewer and deletions more numerous at VDJ junctions in type 1 diabetes patients. For Type 1 diabetes patients, all four CD4+ subsets carried TCRB CDR3s that were moderately but significantly shorter.

The receptor was derived from a man aged 25 to 45 with type 1 diabetes. V usage is TRBV29-1 and J usage is TRBJ2-1; 7 bases line up with TRBD2. The sequenced sample was naive CD4+ T cells from blood. In DNA form, the CDR3 reads TGCAGCGTCGGGGACTACCTCAATGAGCAGTTCTTC. Its translation is CSVGDYLNEQFF.